This TCR beta chain was sequenced in a study of neoadjuvant anti-PD-1 for oral cavity cancer. Study at large: Non-progressing patients received a fourth nivolumab dose near day 43, then surgery on days 50-56.

PBMCs were not maintained or expanded in culture before analysis. PBMC libraries mostly used around 510 ng of input genomic DNA, with six replicates per sample. This table comes from immunoSEQ multiplex PCR, and its TCRdb copy is limited to in-frame clones, with some not included. The data contain approximately 32,000 clones, around 87% of them singletons. Looked up from germline, CDR1 is LGHNA and CDR2 is YSLEER. V lost 0 bases and J lost 7, with 15 bases in between. The CDR3 consists of 15 residues. The specimen was PBMCs, collected before nivolumab (anti-PD-1) treatment. The TCR comes from a person between 40 and 80 years old with oral cavity squamous cell carcinoma. This chain joins TRBV4-3 and TRBJ1-2; TRBD1 might be the D (5 bases). This CDR3 is CASSQERGNGRGYTF. The CDR3 coding sequence is TGCGCCAGCAGCCAAGAAAGGGGAAATGGGCGTGGCTACACCTTC.